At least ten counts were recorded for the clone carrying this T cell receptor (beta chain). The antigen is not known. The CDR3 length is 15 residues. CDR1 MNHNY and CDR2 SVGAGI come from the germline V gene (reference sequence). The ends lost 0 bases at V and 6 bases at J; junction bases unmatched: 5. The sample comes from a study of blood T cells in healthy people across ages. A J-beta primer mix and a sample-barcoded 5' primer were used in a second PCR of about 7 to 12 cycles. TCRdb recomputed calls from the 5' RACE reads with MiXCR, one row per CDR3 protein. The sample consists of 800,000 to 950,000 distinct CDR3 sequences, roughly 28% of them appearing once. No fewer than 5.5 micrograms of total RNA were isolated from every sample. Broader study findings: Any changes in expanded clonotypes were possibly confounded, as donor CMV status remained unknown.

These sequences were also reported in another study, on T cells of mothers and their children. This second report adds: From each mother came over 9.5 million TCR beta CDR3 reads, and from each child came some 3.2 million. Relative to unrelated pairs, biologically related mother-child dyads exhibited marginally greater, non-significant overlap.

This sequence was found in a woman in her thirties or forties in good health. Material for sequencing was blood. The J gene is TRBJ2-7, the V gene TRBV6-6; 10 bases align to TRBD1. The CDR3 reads CASSYSGTGASEQYF. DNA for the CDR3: TGTGCCAGCAGTTACTCCGGGACAGGGGCAAGCGAGCAGTACTTC.